This TCR beta chain was profiled in a study of cytomegalovirus exposure and HLA in healthy donors. Study-wide results and limits: A later analysis reportedly found fewer N-insertions in an Asian-associated ancestry cluster than the approximately 670-donor mean. Across donors, presence/absence analyses took sequencing depth to be roughly uniform.

As concerns this clone: Its antigen is currently unknown.

Nominal health characterized the donors when sampled, though unrecorded immune exposures were likely. This CDR3 is 15 amino acids long. Germline CDR1 and CDR2: LNHNV and YYDKDF (reference sequence). The V segment lost 5 bases and the J segment 2 bases; nucleotides outside the gene matches: 6. PCR amplification relied on 60 Vbeta primers (plus 13 Jbeta primers). Data came from immunoSEQ multiplex PCR; TCRdb stores just in-frame clones and leaves some out. The data show some 150,000 clones, with just under 80% seen just once and 1.3% held by the top ten. The chain uses TRBV15 and TRBJ1-5; the match to TRBD1 covers 7 bases. Specimen: PBMCs. This sequence originates from a woman between 45 and 60 years old in good health and CMV-seronegative. The CDR3 loop reads CATSSRQGGNQPQHF. In nucleotides, the CDR3 is TGTGCCACCAGCTCCCGACAGGGCGGCAATCAGCCCCAGCATTTT.